The sequence of this T cell receptor beta chain was determined in a study of shared clonotypes between healthy human individuals (dated by TCRdb to the early 2020s). A note on the overall study: The cohort comprised two women and a few men aged 18 to 49 years. Different laboratories and diverse techniques were used to prepare libraries and sequence TCR repertoires, to increase sequencing depth and limit assay-specific biases. Per donor, leukapheresis produced somewhere between about 0.8 and 9 billion PBMCs. Per donor, three plates each were used for CD4 naive and CD4 memory, two for CD8 naive, and one for CD8 memory. To estimate repertoire size and how much clonotype sharing occurs between individuals, the study deeply sequenced the blood TCR repertoires of five healthy adults.

Healthy HIV-negative adults with no recently reported acute infections or vaccinations were included as donors. Only Caucasian adults living in Nashville, Tennessee, USA were represented among the donors. CD4+ T cells were enriched through magnetic negative selection, after which naive cells were positively selected on CD45RA and the remaining negative fraction served as the memory subset. Blood was obtained by leukapheresis, after which PBMCs were separated by Ficoll-Histopaque density gradient centrifugation and cryopreserved in liquid nitrogen vapor phase. Analytical flow cytometry was used to check the purity and quantity of each magnetically sorted T cell population. Genomic DNA was isolated from each sorted fraction and quantified by UV absorbance on a Nanodrop 2000c. The CDR3 runs 12 residues from the cysteine to the phenylalanine. The entry retains the CDR3 DNA only, 36 bases that are in frame from base 1. The germline V end is reduced by 7 bases and the J end by 2 bases; junction bases left unmatched: 5. The germline V gene supplies CDR1 SQVTM and CDR2 ANQGSEA.

Study-level results and caveats: Because the study included a small number of donors, the genetic and exposure-history diversity represented was limited. Clonotypes shared by all four sorted-subset donors showed higher generation probabilities than non-shared clonotypes. About 5% of naive CD4, 3.5% of naive CD8, approximately 2% of memory CD4, and about 0.4% of memory CD8 clonotypes were shared across a few donors. Pairwise subsampling led to the expectation that sequencing depth would affect the degree of clonotype sharing among donors. Incomplete sequencing was indicated by rarefaction of sorted-subset datasets, despite the large sequencing depth. Naive subsets generally had larger estimated clonotype richness than memory subsets. Sampling was restricted to blood, and TCR repertoires in tissue are likely to differ from TCR repertoires in blood.

TCR CDR3 regions were amplified from genomic DNA by multiplex PCR using the deep immunoSEQ assay. Genomic DNA extracted from each cell subset was distributed evenly over all wells of several immunoSEQ 96-well plates, and each plate served as one replicate. Each replicate PCR for sorted subsets received 150 to 250 ng genomic DNA, equal to roughly 30,000 T cell genomes. The purified libraries were quantified using a Qubit 3.0 fluorometer, sized with a Bioanalyzer 2100, and then quantified again using the KAPA Library Quantification kit. Every immunoSEQ 96-well plate was sequenced on a dedicated single-read 150-cycle Illumina NextSeq 550 flow cell. From the authors' description of their analysis: Because only junctional sequences without quality scores were contained in the immunoSEQ output, filtering matching that applied to full-length reads could not be performed. Sequences were annotated with PyIR, a Python wrapper for IgBLAST v1.9, and V/J genes and CDR3 were assigned using IMGT germline references. Reads were removed for weak V/J assignments (E-value above 1e-6), missing CDR3, stop codons, out-of-frame junctions, or ambiguous translated residues. V3J clonotypes were defined as sequences sharing the same inferred V gene, J gene, and CDR3 amino acid sequence. Percentage overlap between repertoires was computed as shared unique clonotypes divided by the size of the smaller repertoire. Three approaches were used to assess repertoire richness: RTK rarefaction, the Chao1 estimator, and Recon v2.1 estimates of unobserved clonotypes. OLGA was used to compute generation probabilities for all TCRbeta clonotypes that the gDNA method yielded from four donors. TCRdb's version of the immuneACCESS table is confined to in-frame rearrangements and falls short of the full clone set. An unresolved V gene accounts for under half of the shortfall where checked; the remainder is of unknown origin. The V and J calls and the clone size are those of that table, but D and trimming were determined from the DNA. Here the sample has fewer than 200,000 clones; 65% to 70% occur a single time. The ten largest clones take up less than 11% of the sample.

Concerning this clone: Its antigen remains unidentified. The sample holds no much larger clone one base away, and base qualities are not on file.

This sequence originates from a man aged 25 to 45 in good health. The sample taken for sequencing was memory CD4+ T cells sorted from blood. The cell subset or site tag for this specimen amounts to: CD45RA-negative fraction. This chain is built from TRBV29-1 and TRBJ2-7, and 7 junctional nucleotides match TRBD1. The CDR3 in this case is CSARDRAYEQYF. DNA sequence: TGCAGCGCTCGGGACAGAGCCTACGAGCAGTACTTC.